This TCR beta chain was captured by sequencing in a study of T cells after posttransplantation cyclophosphamide. Study-wide results and caveats: After PTCy, TRB diversity resembled that of CNI/methotrexate controls.

Trimming shortened V by 4 bases and J by 8 bases, and 12 bases separated the two germline ends. CDR1 and CDR2 (germline): SGHRS, YFSETQ. This CDR3 contains 13 residues. The data were produced by immunoSEQ multiplex PCR, yet TCRdb's version contains in-frame clones alone and is incomplete. The sample includes tens of thousands of clones, about three quarters of them seen just once. Busulfan-fludarabine conditioning, marrow transplant, and cyclophosphamide on days +3 and +4 were administered. Turning to this clone: What it recognizes is unknown.

This receptor was obtained from a female patient aged 40-49 years who received an allogeneic stem cell transplant from a related donor, was CMV-positive, and had no GVHD. The T cells may come from the graft donor. The material was CD4+ T cells sorted from blood, obtained around 2,000 days after a stem cell transplant with posttransplant cyclophosphamide. The V call is TRBV5-1, the J call TRBJ1-4; D uncertain. CDR3 residues: CASSPGLGEKLFF. In DNA form, the CDR3 reads TGCGCCAGCAGCCCAGGACTGGGAGAAAAACTGTTTTTT.